The source of this T cell receptor beta chain is a study of blood T cells in healthy people across ages (dated by TCRdb to the mid-2010s). For the wider study: Template switching captured roughly one uniquely barcoded TCR beta cDNA molecule per two T cells in model experiments. The study analyzed two additional independent replicas of 1 million unique cDNA reads from the same blood draw for two donors, one aged 18 to 30 and one aged 80 or older. To avoid experimental bias, donors of different ages were distributed randomly across sequencing lanes. The study measured age-related changes in TCR beta repertoire diversity using deep sequencing normalized with unique cDNA molecular identifiers. The donors were divided into four age groups: young (average around 16 years), middle-aged (about 41), aged (approximately 62) and long-lived (about 84).

With respect to this clonotype: Its specific antigen is unknown. One base away there is no much larger clone; base qualities are not given.

Here V drops 4 bases and J drops 5 bases, and the junction holds 5 bases not matched to any gene. CDR1 and CDR2 are read off the germline V gene as SQVTM and ANQGSEA. There are 15 amino acids in the CDR3, from cysteine to phenylalanine inclusive. Only the CDR3 part of the read is kept: 45 bases, read in frame from the first base. The approximately 41 donors, aged about 6 to 90 years, were systemically healthy Caucasian individuals from Russia. Around 9.7 milliliters of peripheral blood were collected from each donor into EDTA-treated Vacutainer tubes. Ficoll-Paque density-gradient centrifugation was used to isolate PBMCs, with at least 7 million per sample. Trizol reagent was used to extract total RNA from the PBMCs, yielding at least 6 micrograms per sample. For every donor, flow cytometry on a PBMC aliquot measured the percentage of naive CD45RAhigh/CD27high T cells. General study outcomes and caveats: Conclusive comparison of naive and antigen-experienced compartments was prevented by the profiling of bulk unsorted PBMCs. There was a strong correlation between observed TCR beta diversity and the percentage of naive T cells measured by flow cytometry. As age increased, observed TCR beta diversity per million T cells dropped in a roughly linear way, and a significant reduction was already evident by age about 40. Because the CMV infection status of the donors was unknown, age-related changes in expanded clonotypes may potentially have been confounded. Estimates of total diversity based on one million sequenced T cells were regarded as lower bounds and as underestimates. Compared with the aged group, the long-lived group had more naive CD4+ T cells, fewer expanded clones and increased TCR diversity, suggesting age selection.

The method behind the library was 5' RACE. TCRdb lists the instrument as Illumina HiSeq 2500. The second PCR ran for about 6 to 12 cycles and used a J-beta primer mix along with a sample-barcoded 5' primer. A template-switch 5' adaptor carrying 12 random nucleotides introduced a unique molecular identifier onto each TCR beta cDNA molecule. At least 3 million CDR3-containing paired-end reads were obtained from each sample. First-strand cDNA was synthesized from all RNA with the Mint cDNA synthesis kit, primed by a TRBC-specific oligonucleotide. Following uracil-DNA glycosylase treatment, all cDNA underwent a first 18-cycle PCR with the universal primers M1SS and BC2_uni_R. As for how the authors treated the data: Normalization of each sample was performed by random selection of 1 million high-quality reads, each carrying a distinct molecular identifier. Instead of being binned into consensus sequences, reads that shared molecular identifiers were thrown out. MiTCR, set to a Q25 quality threshold and the strictest error-elimination algorithm, was used for CDR3 identification, clonotype clustering and error correction. Lower-bound total TCR beta diversity was estimated with a nonparametric unseen species model using Euler transformation. TCRdb reran the public reads through fastp at Q25 and MiXCR, keeping productive beta chains. For every CDR3 protein sequence, its rows merge into one entry that carries the most common genes and DNA. These V and J calls originate from TCRdb's pipeline instead of the authors' own analysis. The sample records about 580,000 distinct CDR3 sequences, around 50% of which are singletons. The ten largest make up around 23% of the sample.

This sequence was found in a man older than 75 in good health. Sequences were obtained from blood. The chain links TRBV29-1 with TRBJ2-1; TRBD2 fits 13 bases in the junction. The base sequence is TGCAGCGTTGGGGGGACTAGCGGGAATGACAATGAGCAGTTCTTC. This codes for CSVGGTSGNDNEQFF.